A single sample is the source of the 29 T cell receptor beta chains below, sequenced in a study of blood T cell repertoires in COVID-19. Here immunoSEQ multiplex PCR was the method, and the copy in TCRdb shows in-frame clones only, minus some. The table has 300,000 to 350,000 clones, 65% to 90% seen once. Sequencing used PBMCs or T cells enriched from blood (not recorded which). The receptors shown here come from a woman in her forties with acute COVID-19.

This chain joins TRBV15 and TRBJ2-5, with TRBD2 matching over 8 bases. Germline trimming cut 2 bases from V and 4 bases from J; bases unmatched to any gene: 6. CDR3 size: 15 residues. Germline loops: CDR1 LNHNV, CDR2 YYDKDF (reference sequence). The CDR3: CATSRLRTSSETQYF. The CDR3 DNA follows: TGTGCCACCAGCAGACTTCGGACTAGCTCAGAGACCCAGTACTTC.

The chain uses TRBV29-1 and TRBJ2-2; D not resolved. CDR1 is SQVTM, CDR2 ANQGSEA, per germline. Between the trimmed V and J ends, which lost 7 bases and 4 bases, there was a span of 10 bases. This CDR3 contains 12 residues. The CDR3 spells CSAAWATGELFF. The CDR3 DNA follows: TGCAGCGCTGCCTGGGCCACCGGGGAGCTGTTTTTT.

This clone was observed at least ten times. The CDR3 sequence: CASSQEETGANVLTF. The CDR3 DNA follows: TGCGCCAGCAGCCAAGAGGAGACTGGGGCCAACGTCCTGACTTTC. The chain joins TRBV4-1 to TRBJ2-6, with unresolved D. CDR3 length: 15 residues. The V and J ends lost 0 bases and 2 bases respectively, with 5 bases between them. Germline CDR1 reads MGHRA; CDR2 reads YSYEKL.

The gene calls are TRBV7-2 and TRBJ2-7, with D possibly matching TRBD2 (6 bases). This CDR3 is 14 amino acids long. Germline values: CDR1 SGHTA, CDR2 FQGNSA. Trimming pared 7 bases from V and 7 bases from J, leaving 20 bases between. The CDR3 DNA is TGTGCCAGCAAACTAGCTGCCCAAGAGGTGGAGCAGTACTTC. Translation: CASKLAAQEVEQYF.

This clone has a handful of counts. The chain carries TRBV4-1 and TRBJ2-7; TRBD2 matches 10 bases. The trim removed 0 bases at V and 6 bases at J, leaving 8 bases unmatched. CDR1 is MGHRA, CDR2 YSYEKL, per germline. CDR3 size: 16 residues. CDR3 residues: CASSQDRAGGFREQYF. The CDR3 nucleotides are TGCGCCAGCAGCCAAGATCGAGCGGGAGGGTTTCGCGAGCAGTACTTC.

This clone was recorded once. V usage is TRBV5-5 and J usage is TRBJ2-6; weak D call: TRBD1 (7 bases). The CDR3 is 17 residues long. V was clipped by 4 bases and J by 4 bases, with 18 bases between them. CDR1 SGHKS and CDR2 YYEKEE come from the germline V gene (reference sequence). Here the CDR3 reads CASSPGATGLGANVLTF. The CDR3 DNA sequence: TGTGCCAGCAGCCCGGGAGCGACAGGGTTGGGGGCCAACGTCCTGACTTTC.

V usage is TRBV27 and J usage is TRBJ2-7; a possible D gene is TRBD2 (8 bases). This CDR3 is 16 amino acids long. Germline CDR1 MNHEY, CDR2 SMNVEV (reference sequence). The V gene lost 5 bases and the J gene lost 3 bases, with 20 bases spanning the gap. CDR3 sequence: CASSLGGTAGVYEQYF. CDR3 DNA: TGTGCCAGCAGTCTAGGGGGGACAGCGGGGGTCTACGAGCAGTACTTC.

This chain links TRBV19 with TRBJ2-1, with D maybe TRBD2 (6 bases). This CDR3 comprises 15 residues. Trimming removed 3 bases at V and 7 bases at J, with 16 bases between. Germline V CDR1 and CDR2: LNHDA, SQIVND (reference sequence). CDR3 in DNA: TGTGCCAGTAGTATTGGAGGGGTGCGCCTTAATGAGCAGTTCTTC. It codes for CASSIGGVRLNEQFF.

For this clone: The conserved final phenylalanine or tryptophan is absent from the CDR3, which likely points to a read error. The DNA is omitted, as the CDR3 cannot be located on it reliably, and the CDR3 follows TCRdb's listing. This chain connects TRBV7-9 to TRBJ2-7; the D call TRBD1 from the table was never checked on the DNA. Germline V gene sequence: CDR1 SEHNR, CDR2 FQNEAQ (reference sequence). The CDR3 spans 11 residues, counting both ends. CDR3 protein: CASSDDRGPSR.

This sequence joins TRBV3-1 (or the pseudogene TRBV3-2) and TRBJ1-2, with TRBD1 matching 8 bases. V shed 2 bases and J 3 bases; nucleotides not matched to a gene: 8. The CDR3 runs 16 residues. Germline assignment: CDR1 LGHDT and CDR2 YNNKEL (reference sequence). This chain's CDR3 is CASSQNTGQGDYGYTF. The CDR3, as DNA: TGTGCCAGCAGCCAAAACACTGGACAGGGAGACTATGGCTACACCTTC.

The chain recombines TRBV3-1 (or the pseudogene TRBV3-2) with TRBJ1-2; D remains ambiguous. The CDR3 runs to 16 residues. Germline values: CDR1 LGHDT, CDR2 YNNKEL (reference sequence). V was shortened by 0 bases and J by 1 base, with 12 bases between the two germline ends. CDR3 bases: TGTGCCAGCAGCCAAGAGTCGGGAAGACTTAACTATGGCTACACCTTC. This translates into CASSQESGRLNYGYTF.

The chain uses TRBV13 and TRBJ2-1; D remains ambiguous. The germline CDR1 and CDR2 sequences are PRHDT and FYEKMQ (reference sequence). Deletions cut 5 bases from V and 9 bases from J, with 14 bases between. The CDR3 is made up of 13 amino acids. CDR3 in amino acids: CASSLRIRGEQFF. The CDR3 coding sequence is TGTGCCAGCAGCCTTCGTATACGAGGTGAGCAGTTCTTC.

V and J are TRBV11-1 and TRBJ1-1; 7 bases are a match to TRBD1. J was trimmed by 5 bases and V by 3 bases; bases with no gene match: 3. Germline CDR1 is SGHAT and CDR2 is FQDESV (reference sequence). CDR3 length: 13 amino acids. CDR3 nucleotide sequence: TGTGCCAGCAGCTTTGACAGGGAGACTGAAGCTTTCTTT. Translated, it gives CASSFDRETEAFF.

This clone appeared a few times. Other DNA sequences in the same sample also yield this CDR3. The chain links TRBV27 to TRBJ2-7, with D possibly being TRBD2 (7 bases). V lost 2 bases and J lost 5, with 10 bases in between. There are 13 residues in the CDR3. The germline V gene encodes CDR1 MNHEY and CDR2 SMNVEV (reference sequence). Written as DNA, the CDR3 is TGTGCCAGCAGTTTAAGAGGGGGGGACGAGCAGTACTTC. This gives the protein CASSLRGGDEQYF.

The rearrangement joins TRBV4-1 to TRBJ1-3, with a weak D call TRBD1 (5 bases). The CDR3 runs to 15 residues. Looked up from germline, CDR1 is MGHRA and CDR2 is YSYEKL. Trimming removed 1 base at V and 2 bases at J, with 9 bases between. The CDR3 reads CASSQVSGTGNTIYF. CDR3 sequence (DNA): TGCGCCAGCAGCCAAGTATCAGGGACTGGAAACACCATATATTTT.

The genes are TRBV7-2 and TRBJ1-1, with D tentatively TRBD1 (5 bases). From germline, CDR1 is SGHTA and CDR2 FQGNSA. V was shortened by 1 base and J by 6 bases, with 12 bases between the two germline ends. This CDR3 has 14 amino acids. CDR3 DNA sequence: TGTGCCAGCAGCTTAGTGTGGCAGGGTGCTGAAGCTTTCTTT. As protein: CASSLVWQGAEAFF. Full variable domain (remainder filled in from reference TRBV7-2 and TRBJ1-1): GAGVSQSPSNKVTEKGKDVELRCDPISGHTALYWYRQSLGQGLEFLIYFQGNSAPDKSGLPSDRFSAERTGGSVSTLTIQRTQQEDSAVYLCASSLVWQGAEAFFGQGTRLTVV.

The chain recombines TRBV6-1 with TRBJ1-2; D might be TRBD1 (6 bases). Germline V gene lookup returns CDR1 MNHNS and CDR2 SASEGT. The CDR3 runs 13 residues. Trimming took off 5 bases at V and 1 base at J, with 8 bases between the two ends. In DNA, the CDR3 is TGTGCCAGCAGTCAACAGGGTAACTATGGCTACACCTTC. Its protein is CASSQQGNYGYTF.

This chain links TRBV10-3 with TRBJ2-1, with TRBD2 identical over 11 bases. CDR1 and CDR2 (germline): ENHRY, SYGVKD. Germline trimming cut 5 bases from V and 14 bases from J; bases unmatched to any gene: 5. The CDR3 has 12 amino acids. The CDR3 DNA reads TGTGCCATCAGTCAAACTAGCGGGGGAGAGTTCTTC. As protein: CAISQTSGGEFF.

The chain couples TRBV5-3 to TRBJ2-7; 8 positions match TRBD2. TRBV5-3 is noted as an ORF with a role that remains uncertain. V was clipped by 0 bases and J by 2 bases; unmatched bases: 7. This CDR3 spans 16 amino acids. CDR3 DNA: TGTGCCAGAAGCTTGGGGCGGGGGGACACCACCTACGAGCAGTACTTC. It is translated as CARSLGRGDTTYEQYF.

This rearrangement joins TRBV7-3 to TRBJ2-3; a weak D match, TRBD2 (6 bases). Trimming shortened V by 5 bases and J by 2 bases, and 11 bases separated the two germline ends. CDR1 SGHTA and CDR2 FQGTGA come from the germline V gene. The CDR3 runs to 14 residues. In nucleotides, the CDR3 is TGTGCCAGCAGCCCGAGGGACTTCACAGATACGCAGTATTTT. Translation: CASSPRDFTDTQYF.

The chain recombines TRBV2 with TRBJ1-5; no clear D. Trimming left V 3 bases short and J 1 base short, with 7 bases between. The germline gives CDR1 SNHLY, CDR2 FYNNEI. This CDR3 is 14 amino acids long. The DNA of the CDR3 is TGTGCCAGCAGTGATAGTTTCAGCAATCAGCCCCAGCATTTT. Its protein is CASSDSFSNQPQHF.

This chain joins TRBV6-5 and TRBJ2-2; TRBD1 matches 8 bases. V lost 6 bases to trimming and J lost 6 bases; unmatched junction nucleotides: 6. Germline V lookup: CDR1 MNHEY, CDR2 SVGAGI. CDR3 length equals 14 residues. The CDR3 bases are TGTGCCAGCAGCCGTGACAGGGGTGCCGGGGAGCTGTTTTTT. Its protein is CASSRDRGAGELFF.

The V gene is TRBV27, the J gene TRBJ1-5, with TRBD1 matching 7 bases. The CDR3 totals 16 residues. Germline values: CDR1 MNHEY, CDR2 SMNVEV (reference sequence). This chain's CDR3 is CDQQGTGTAINQPQHF. The DNA for the CDR3 is TGTGACCAGCAGGGAACCGGGACAGCGATAAATCAGCCCCAGCATTTT.

The V call is TRBV11-2, the J call TRBJ2-4; 8 bases map to TRBD2. Germline V gives CDR1 SGHAT, CDR2 FQNNGV. Trimming at V came to 3 bases and at J to 0 bases, leaving 10 bases not matched to a gene. There are 18 residues in the CDR3. CDR3 nucleotide sequence: TGTGCCAGCAGCTTCGGGCTAGCGGGTTGGTTAGCCAAAAACATTCAGTACTTC. Translated: CASSFGLAGWLAKNIQYF.

About this clone: At the DNA level, this CDR3 is encoded by other sequences in the same sample as well. The V gene is TRBV4-1, the J gene TRBJ2-7; tentative D call: TRBD2 (6 bases). Germline lookup yields CDR1 MGHRA and CDR2 YSYEKL. CDR3 length: 16 residues. V was clipped by 0 bases and J by 0 bases, with 12 bases between them. In nucleotides, the CDR3 is TGCGCCAGCAGCCAAGATTCGAGCGGGCGCTCCTACGAGCAGTACTTC. Residues: CASSQDSSGRSYEQYF.

This clone was seen only once. This chain links TRBV6-1 with TRBJ1-3, with TRBD1 identical over 7 bases. CDR3 length equals 16 residues. Looked up from germline, CDR1 is MNHNS and CDR2 is SASEGT. Trimming at V came to 2 bases and at J to 7 bases, leaving 11 bases not matched to a gene. CDR3 region: CASSEQPGGSMNTIYF. DNA for the CDR3: TGTGCCAGCAGTGAACAACCAGGGGGGTCGATGAACACCATATATTTT.

The J gene is TRBJ1-2, the V gene TRBV9; the D is unclear. The CDR3 extends over 15 amino acids. Germline V gene sequence: CDR1 SGDLS, CDR2 YYNGEE. V was trimmed by 5 bases and J by 4 bases, leaving 18 bases between them. The CDR3 DNA sequence: TGTGCCAGCAGTGACGTAACAGTAAACCCCTATGGCTACACCTTC. This encodes CASSDVTVNPYGYTF.

J is TRBJ1-2 and V is TRBV27, with 7 nucleotides matching TRBD1. The length of the CDR3 is 15 residues. Per germline, CDR1 MNHEY and CDR2 SMNVEV (reference sequence). The V gene end was trimmed by 7 bases and the J gene end by 4 bases; junction bases not matched to a gene: 12. In DNA form, the CDR3 reads TGTGCCAGCACCGGGACAGATAAAAAGTCCTATGGCTACACCTTC. This codes for CASTGTDKKSYGYTF.

Here the CDR3 reads CASSPQSSGIIYNEQFF. CDR3 in DNA: TGTGCCAGCTCACCCCAGAGCAGCGGGATAATCTACAATGAGCAGTTCTTC. The V and J genes are TRBV18 and TRBJ2-1; 7 positions match TRBD2. The trim removed 3 bases at V and 3 bases at J, leaving 11 bases unmatched. Germline loops: CDR1 KGHSH, CDR2 LQKENI. The CDR3 contains 17 residues.